This T cell receptor beta chain is drawn from a study of blood T cell repertoires in COVID-19. Study-level background: Both acute and convalescent COVID-19 samples were obtained from the United States, Italy and Spain. Sources were T cells, B-cell-depleted T cells, or PBMCs; the material itself was cDNA or gDNA.

Per the original methods: Nucleated cell counts were estimated from reference gene primer amplification. TCRdb keeps only in-frame clones here, not all; method: immunoSEQ multiplex PCR. The V and J calls and clone size come from that table; D and trimming were worked out from the DNA. The sample lists 200,000 to 300,000 clones, around 87% occurring once. The length of the CDR3 is 15 residues. Per germline, CDR1 SGHNT and CDR2 YYREEE (reference sequence). The V and J ends lost 3 bases and 8 bases, in that order; junction bases with no gene match: 9. This TCR was recovered from a woman aged 45 to 65 with acute or convalescent COVID-19. This chain links TRBV5-4 with TRBJ2-1, with 9 bases fitting TRBD1. Sequencing was performed on peripheral blood. In nucleotides, the CDR3 is TGTGCCAGCAGCTATCCGGGACAGGGTCGTGATGAGCAGTTCTTC. Translated: CASSYPGQGRDEQFF.